This paragraph covers one TCR beta chain sequence. As yet, its antigen is unknown. These data belong to a study of T cell repertoires in cytomegalovirus infection. Study context: TCR beta signatures that were public indicated CMV infection and matching HLA type.

Findings and limits, study-wide: In two of eight donors, the top clonotype was HLA-C-restricted CMV-specific.

TCRdb itself ran the reads through MiXCR, one entry per CDR3 protein. This sample has under 800,000 distinct CDR3 sequences; 20% to 30% occur once, and the top ten carry roughly 8%. The sequence was obtained from a human donor in good health (CMV status not recorded). Some clones in this sample may be carry-over from other donors' samples. What was sequenced was CD8+ T cells from PBMCs.

The CDR3 nucleotides are TGTGCCAGCAGTTATAACCGAGCCTTCGAGCAGTACGTC. This encodes CASSYNRAFEQYV. The chain carries TRBV6-2 or TRBV6-3 and TRBJ2-7; D ambiguous. The CDR3 has 13 residues. Germline V gives CDR1 MNHEY, CDR2 SVGEGT. Trimming took 3 bases from V and 6 from J, leaving 12 bases between them.